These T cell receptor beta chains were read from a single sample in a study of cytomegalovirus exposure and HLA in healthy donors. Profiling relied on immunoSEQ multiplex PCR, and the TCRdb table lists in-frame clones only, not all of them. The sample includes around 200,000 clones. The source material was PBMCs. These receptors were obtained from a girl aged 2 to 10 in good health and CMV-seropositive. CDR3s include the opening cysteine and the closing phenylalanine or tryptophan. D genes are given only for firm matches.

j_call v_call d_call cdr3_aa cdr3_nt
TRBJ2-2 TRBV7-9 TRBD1 CASSPGTASTGELFF TGTGCCAGCAGCCCCGGGACAGCTAGCACCGGGGAGCTGTTTTTT
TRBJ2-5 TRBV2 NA CASSESFWERGGTQYF TGTGCCAGCAGTGAATCTTTTTGGGAGCGAGGAGGGACCCAGTACTTC
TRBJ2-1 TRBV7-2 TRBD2 CASSPAGAYNEQFF TGTGCCAGCAGCCCAGCGGGGGCCTACAATGAGCAGTTCTTC
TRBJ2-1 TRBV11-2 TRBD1 CASSWGQGPHNEQFF TGTGCCAGCAGCTGGGGACAGGGGCCCCACAATGAGCAGTTCTTC
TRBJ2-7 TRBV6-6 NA CASRGRAGVYEQYF TGTGCCAGCAGGGGCAGGGCAGGGGTTTACGAGCAGTACTTC
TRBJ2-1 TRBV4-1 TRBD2 CASSRLLAKVFDEQFF TGCGCCAGCAGCCGGTTACTAGCGAAGGTATTCGATGAGCAGTTCTTC
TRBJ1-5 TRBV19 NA CASRRPGYSNQPQHF TGTGCCAGCCGACGCCCGGGTTATAGCAATCAGCCCCAGCATTTT
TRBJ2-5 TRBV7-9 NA CASSSTGIQETQYF TGTGCCAGCAGCTCTACAGGGATCCAAGAGACCCAGTACTTC
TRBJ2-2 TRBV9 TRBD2 CASSVVSAGGTGELFF TGTGCCAGCAGCGTAGTGTCAGCGGGAGGCACCGGGGAGCTGTTTTTT
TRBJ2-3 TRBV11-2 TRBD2 CASSRWTSGIDTQYF TGTGCCAGCAGCAGATGGACTAGCGGAATAGATACGCAGTATTTT
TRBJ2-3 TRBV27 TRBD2 CASSLFRIAGGSDTQYF TGTGCCAGCAGTTTATTCCGAATAGCGGGAGGGTCAGATACGCAGTATTTT
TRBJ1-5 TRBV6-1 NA CASSPFRGGNQPQHF TGTGCCAGCAGTCCATTCCGGGGGGGCAATCAGCCCCAGCATTTT
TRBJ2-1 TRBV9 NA CASSVAGTYNEQFF TGTGCCAGCAGCGTAGCCGGGACCTACAATGAGCAGTTCTTC
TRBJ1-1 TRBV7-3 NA CASSLGSNTEAFF TGTGCCAGCAGCTTAGGCTCCAACACTGAAGCTTTCTTT
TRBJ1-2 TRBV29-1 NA CSAQGTDYGYTF TGCAGCGCTCAGGGAACCGACTATGGCTACACCTTC
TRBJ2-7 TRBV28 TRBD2 CASSGLAGDYEQYF TGTGCCAGCAGTGGACTAGCGGGGGACTACGAGCAGTACTTC
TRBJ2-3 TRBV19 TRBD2 CASSMGSVREGPDTQYF TGTGCCAGTAGTATGGGGTCGGTGCGGGAGGGCCCAGATACGCAGTATTTT
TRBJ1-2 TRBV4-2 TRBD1 CASSQDGGDRGLYGYTF TGTGCCAGCAGCCAAGATGGGGGGGACAGGGGTCTCTATGGCTACACCTTC
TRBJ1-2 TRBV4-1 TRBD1 CASSHPGQGLNYGYTF TGCGCCAGCAGCCACCCGGGACAGGGGCTCAACTATGGCTACACCTTC
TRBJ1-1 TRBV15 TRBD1 CATSRARTGGTEAFF TGTGCCACCAGCAGAGCTCGGACAGGGGGCACTGAAGCTTTCTTT
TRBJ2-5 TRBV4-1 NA CASSLGHAQETQYF TGCGCCAGCAGCCTTGGGCACGCACAAGAGACCCAGTACTTC
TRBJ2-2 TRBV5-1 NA CASSPVGGTGELFF TGCGCCAGCAGCCCGGTGGGGGGCACCGGGGAGCTGTTTTTT
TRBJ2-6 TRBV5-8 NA CASSLSLSGANVLTF TGTGCCAGCAGCTTGTCCCTCTCTGGGGCCAACGTCCTGACTTTC
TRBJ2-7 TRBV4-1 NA CASSESRGSPYEQYF TGCGCCAGCAGCGAAAGTAGAGGGAGCCCCTACGAGCAGTACTTC
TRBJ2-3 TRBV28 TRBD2 CASTVAGEGDTQYF TGTGCCAGCACGGTAGCGGGAGAAGGAGATACGCAGTATTTT
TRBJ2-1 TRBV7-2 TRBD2 CASSLGLAAAYNEQFF TGTGCCAGCAGCTTAGGACTAGCGGCAGCCTACAATGAGCAGTTCTTC
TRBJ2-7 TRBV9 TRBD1 CASSRDREDPQYF TGTGCCAGCAGCCGGGACAGAGAAGACCCGCAGTACTTC
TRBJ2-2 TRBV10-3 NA CAISESAGTGELFF TGTGCCATCAGTGAGTCCGCAGGCACCGGGGAGCTGTTTTTT
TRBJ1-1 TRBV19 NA CASNPGKAGTEAFF TGTGCCAGTAACCCGGGTAAGGCGGGCACTGAAGCTTTCTTT
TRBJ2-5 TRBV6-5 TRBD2 CASSYAGGLETQYF TGTGCCAGCAGTTACGCGGGGGGGCTGGAGACCCAGTACTTC
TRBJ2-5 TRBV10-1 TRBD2 CASSESVGTSGIVPETQYF TGCGCCAGCAGTGAGTCGGTCGGAACTAGCGGGATAGTCCCAGAGACCCAGTACTTC
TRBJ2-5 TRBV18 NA CASSPRRGGDLQETQYF TGTGCCAGCTCACCACGAAGGGGCGGGGACCTCCAAGAGACCCAGTACTTC
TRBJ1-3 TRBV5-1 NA CASSLALPAARSSGNTIYF TGCGCCAGCAGCTTGGCCCTCCCCGCAGCGAGGAGCTCTGGAAACACCATATATTTT
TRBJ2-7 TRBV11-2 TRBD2 CASSLVTSGPSYEQYF TGTGCCAGCAGCTTAGTGACTAGCGGACCCTCCTACGAGCAGTACTTC
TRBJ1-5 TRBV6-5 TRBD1 CASRPGTVNQPQHF TGTGCCAGCAGACCCGGGACAGTCAATCAGCCCCAGCATTTT
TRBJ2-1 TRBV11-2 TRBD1 CASSLDPRQGLELF TGTGCCAGCAGCTTAGATCCCCGACAGGGTTTGGAGCTCTTC
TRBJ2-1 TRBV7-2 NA CASSLSKSNNEQFF TGTGCCAGCAGCTTAAGTAAGAGTAACAATGAGCAGTTCTTC
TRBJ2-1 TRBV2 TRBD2 CASGTSGNNEQFF TGTGCCAGCGGGACTAGCGGGAACAATGAGCAGTTCTTC
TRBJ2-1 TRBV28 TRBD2 CASSRLAGGRNEQFF TGTGCCAGCAGCCGACTAGCGGGAGGGCGCAATGAGCAGTTCTTC
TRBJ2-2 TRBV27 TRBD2 CASMISSGRAGGWELFF TGTGCCAGCATGATATCTAGCGGGAGGGCCGGAGGTTGGGAGCTGTTTTTT
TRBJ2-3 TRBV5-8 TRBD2 CASSWGLAGGGDTQYF TGTGCCAGCAGCTGGGGACTAGCGGGAGGGGGAGATACGCAGTATTTT
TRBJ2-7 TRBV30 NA CAWAPGRFEQYF TGTGCCTGGGCCCCAGGGCGGTTCGAGCAGTACTTC
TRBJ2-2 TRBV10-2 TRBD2 CASRNKGGINTGELFF TGCGCCAGCAGAAACAAGGGAGGGATTAACACCGGGGAGCTGTTTTTT
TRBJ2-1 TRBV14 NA CASSQRGSYNEQFF TGTGCCAGCAGCCAACGGGGCTCCTACAATGAGCAGTTCTTC
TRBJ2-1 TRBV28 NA CASNPLGAVQSNEQFF TGTGCCAGCAACCCACTGGGTGCGGTTCAATCCAATGAGCAGTTCTTC
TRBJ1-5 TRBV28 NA CASSLSAGASNQPQHF TGTGCCAGCAGTTTATCAGCGGGGGCCAGCAATCAGCCCCAGCATTTT
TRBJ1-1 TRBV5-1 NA CASSPQGPPNTEAFF TGCGCCAGCAGCCCCCAGGGGCCCCCGAACACTGAAGCTTTCTTT
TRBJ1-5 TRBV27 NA CASSLRAGRDQPQHF TGTGCCAGCAGTTTACGGGCAGGGCGCGATCAGCCCCAGCATTTT
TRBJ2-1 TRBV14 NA CASSHRRSSRYNEQFF TGTGCCAGCAGCCATAGGAGGTCTAGTAGGTACAATGAGCAGTTCTTC
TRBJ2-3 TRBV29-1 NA CSGSLPDTQYF TGCAGCGGCAGTCTCCCAGATACGCAGTATTTT
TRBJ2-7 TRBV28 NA CASSFTGSTYEQYF TGTGCCAGCAGTTTTACAGGGTCCACCTACGAGCAGTACTTC
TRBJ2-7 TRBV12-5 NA CASGRPGEQYF TGTGCTAGTGGCCGCCCCGGTGAGCAGTACTTC
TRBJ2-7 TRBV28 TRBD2 CASRRKTKSGKISYEQYF TGTGCCAGCCGGCGGAAAACCAAAAGCGGGAAGATCTCCTACGAGCAGTACTTC
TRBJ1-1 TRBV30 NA CAWGTGSTEAFF TGTGCCTGGGGAACAGGGAGCACTGAAGCTTTCTTT